The text below deals with one T cell receptor beta chain. This sample was included in a study of T cell responses to AZD1222 COVID-19 vaccine. Clones were read by immunoSEQ multiplex PCR, and TCRdb kept only the in-frame ones, dropping some. Seen here are roughly 190,000 clones, over 80% observed once, and the top ten hold roughly 1.4%. There are 14 residues in the CDR3. The junction had 5 bases not matched to a gene; V was cut back by 7 bases and J by 1 base. Germline V gene data show CDR1 as SNHLY and CDR2 as FYNNEI. This receptor was taken from an adult in good health. This specimen was peripheral blood, taken on day 0 of AZD1222 vaccination. The chain couples TRBV2 to TRBJ2-5; 8 bases are shared with TRBD1. Here the CDR3 reads CASMQTGAQETQYF. In DNA, the CDR3 is TGTGCCAGCATGCAGACAGGGGCCCAAGAGACCCAGTACTTC.